The 24 T cell receptor beta chains in this list originate from one sample, sequenced in a study of T cell responses to AZD1222 COVID-19 vaccine. Generated by immunoSEQ multiplex PCR, the TCRdb table keeps only in-frame clones and is missing some. The sample yields about 110,000 clones, 90% seen once. Source: peripheral blood, taken 28 days after the second AZD1222 dose. These receptors came from an adult who received the AZD1222 COVID-19 vaccine.

This clone was counted only a few times. This sequence joins TRBV4-1 and TRBJ2-7; D might be TRBD1 (5 bases). V lost 4 bases and J 3 bases, leaving 16 bases between the germline ends. The CDR3 extends over 15 amino acids. Germline V gene data show CDR1 as MGHRA and CDR2 as YSYEKL. CDR3 coding DNA: TGCGCCAGCAGCCCTCAATCAGACAGCCACTACGAGCAGTACTTC. The encoded protein is CASSPQSDSHYEQYF.

This chain uses TRBV6-5 with TRBJ1-5; D is unresolved. From germline, CDR1 is MNHEY and CDR2 SVGAGI. This CDR3 is 13 amino acids long. Trimming took off 5 bases at V and 3 bases at J, with 8 bases between the two ends. The CDR3 DNA reads as TGTGCCAGCAGTCTACGGGACAATCAGCCCCAGCATTTT. This codes for CASSLRDNQPQHF.

This rearrangement joins TRBV21-1 to TRBJ2-7. TRBV21-1 is tagged as a pseudogene. CDR3 length equals 12 residues. CDR3 residues: CASSKLKNEQYF. The CDR3 DNA reads as TGTGCCAGCAGCAAACTCAAAAACGAGCAGTACTTC.

The V gene is TRBV24-1, the J gene TRBJ1-6, with D possibly TRBD1 on 5 matching bases. The CDR3 sequence is 13 residues long. V dropped 6 bases and J dropped 10 bases, with 12 bases sitting between them. The V gene's germline CDR1 is KGHDR and CDR2 SFDVKD. CDR3 nucleotide sequence: TGTGCCACCAGTCTCGGGGCGGGGTCACCCCTCCACTTT. The encoded protein is CATSLGAGSPLHF.

The chain combines TRBV21-1 with TRBJ2-2; the table assigns TRBD1, which was not confirmed against the DNA. TRBV21-1 is a pseudogene segment. The CDR3 totals 17 residues. The CDR3 DNA is TGTGCCAGCAGCTACATCCGGGACAGGGGTAACACCGGGGAGCTGTTTTTT. Its translation is CASSYIRDRGNTGELFF.

This rearrangement joins TRBV5-1 to TRBJ2-5, with 9 nucleotides matching TRBD1. This CDR3 is built from 15 residues. V lost 4 bases and J lost 2; bases outside the gene matches: 6. In germline, CDR1 is SGHRS, CDR2 YFSETQ. The DNA for the CDR3 is TGCGCCAGCAGCCCGCTTGGGACAGGGCAAGAGACCCAGTACTTC. Amino acids: CASSPLGTGQETQYF.

The genes are TRBV14 and TRBJ2-1; no definite D call. The CDR3 covers 12 residues. Germline V gives CDR1 SGHDN, CDR2 FVKESK. The ends were cut back, 1 base at V and 13 bases at J, with 11 bases in the middle. CDR3 sequence: CASSQVRAQQFF. The CDR3 DNA follows: TGTGCCAGCAGCCAAGTTCGAGCACAACAGTTCTTC.

The chain combines TRBV19 with TRBJ2-1; TRBD2 might be the D (5 bases). CDR3 length: 12 residues. Trimming left V 1 base short and J 7 bases short, with 5 bases between. Germline V lookup: CDR1 LNHDA, CDR2 SQIVND (reference sequence). The CDR3 DNA follows: TGTGCCAGTAGTATAGGAGGGAATGAGCAGTTCTTC. Amino acid sequence: CASSIGGNEQFF.

This chain connects TRBV6-5 to TRBJ2-7, with D uncertain. CDR3 size: 12 residues. Germline loops: CDR1 MNHEY, CDR2 SVGAGI. V was trimmed by 6 bases and J by 4 bases, leaving 10 bases between them. CDR3 sequence: CASRTGRYEQYF. The CDR3 region has the DNA TGTGCCAGCAGAACCGGACGATACGAGCAGTACTTC.

The chain combines TRBV7-2 with TRBJ1-4; D perhaps matches TRBD1 (5 bases). This CDR3 comprises 15 residues. Germline CDR1 reads SGHTA; CDR2 reads FQGNSA. Between the trimmed V and J ends, which lost 6 bases and 8 bases, there was a span of 19 bases. CDR3 protein: CASSPRVGDREKLFF. The CDR3 DNA reads as TGTGCCAGCAGTCCAAGGGTAGGGGATCGCGAAAAACTGTTTTTT.

The chain couples TRBV5-1 to TRBJ2-7; D is possibly TRBD2 (5 bases). The germline V gene has CDR1 SGHRS and CDR2 YFSETQ. The CDR3 contains 12 residues. V was trimmed by 6 bases and J by 0 bases, leaving 7 bases between them. The CDR3 sequence is CASKGDSYEQYF. The CDR3 DNA reads as TGCGCCAGCAAGGGAGACTCCTACGAGCAGTACTTC. Supplemented by reference TRBV5-1 and TRBJ2-7, the full variable domain reads KAGVTQTPRYLIKTRGQQVTLSCSPISGHRSVSWYQQTPGQGLQFLFEYFSETQRNKGNFPGRFSGRQFSNSRSEMNVSTLELGDSALYLCASKGDSYEQYFGPGTRLTVT.

Only a few counts were recorded for this clone. The chain joins TRBV18 to TRBJ2-3; D is possibly TRBD2 (6 bases). CDR3 length: 16 residues. Germline CDR1 reads KGHSH; CDR2 reads LQKENI. Trimming cost V 0 bases and J 5 bases, with 15 bases left between them. CDR3 amino acids: CASSPPGGAPIDTQYF. The DNA for the CDR3 is TGTGCCAGCTCACCACCGGGGGGAGCCCCCATAGATACGCAGTATTTT.

V usage is TRBV18 and J usage is TRBJ2-7; D is unclear. There are 14 residues in the CDR3. V lost 8 bases, J lost 0 bases, and 14 bases lay in between. CDR1 and CDR2 (germline): KGHSH, LQKENI. CDR3 nucleotides: TGTGCCAGCAAAACCTCGCACGGCTCCTACGAGCAGTACTTC. Protein sequence: CASKTSHGSYEQYF.

This chain links TRBV6-6 with TRBJ1-1; D uncertain. V was cut by 6 bases and J by 4 bases, with 9 bases left in between. The V gene's germline CDR1 is MNHNY and CDR2 SVGAGI (reference sequence). The CDR3 consists of 12 residues. Written as DNA, the CDR3 is TGTGCCAGCAGCCCCCCGGGCACTGAAGCTTTCTTT. Translation: CASSPPGTEAFF.

The chain couples TRBV5-6 to TRBJ2-3; a possible D gene is TRBD1 (5 bases). Germline assignment: CDR1 SGHDT and CDR2 YYEEEE. V was clipped by 5 bases and J by 4 bases, with 11 bases between them. The CDR3 has 13 residues. The DNA of the CDR3 is TGTGCCAGCAGGTCTGTAGGGGCAGATACGCAGTATTTT. Its protein product is CASRSVGADTQYF.

This chain connects TRBV9 to TRBJ2-3; 11 bases align to TRBD2. Germline V gene lookup returns CDR1 SGDLS and CDR2 YYNGEE. The V segment lost 0 bases and the J segment 0 bases; nucleotides outside the gene matches: 6. This CDR3 is built from 18 residues. Here the CDR3 DNA reads TGTGCCAGCAGCGTAGCGGCTAGCGGGGGGCTGAGCACAGATACGCAGTATTTT. Amino acids: CASSVAASGGLSTDTQYF.

The gene calls are TRBV6-5 and TRBJ2-3, with D tentatively TRBD1 (6 bases). Germline V gene lookup returns CDR1 MNHEY and CDR2 SVGAGI. V was pared by 3 bases and J by 1 base, with 8 bases between. CDR3 size: 14 residues. As DNA, the CDR3 is TGTGCCAGCAGTTATTACAGGGGCACAGATACGCAGTATTTT. Its protein product is CASSYYRGTDTQYF.

This chain uses TRBV29-1 with TRBJ2-1; the D gene is possibly TRBD1 (6 bases). This CDR3 is built from 14 residues. Germline CDR1 reads SQVTM; CDR2 reads ANQGSEA. Trimming took off 7 bases at V and 1 base at J, with 14 bases between the two ends. CDR3 protein: CSETRGGSYNEQFF. As DNA, the CDR3 is TGCAGCGAGACCAGGGGTGGGTCCTACAATGAGCAGTTCTTC.

The rearrangement uses TRBV9 and TRBJ2-3; D call uncertain. Deletions cut 3 bases from V and 2 bases from J, with 1 base between. The CDR3 is made up of 11 amino acids. Germline V gene lookup returns CDR1 SGDLS and CDR2 YYNGEE. CDR3 in DNA: TGTGCCAGCAGCGACACAGATACGCAGTATTTT. Protein sequence: CASSDTDTQYF. Using reference TRBV9 and TRBJ2-3 for the parts outside the CDR3, the full variable domain is DSGVTQTPKHLITATGQRVTLRCSPRSGDLSVYWYQQSLDQGLQFLIQYYNGEERAKGNILERFSAQQFPDLHSELNLSSLELGDSALYFCASSDTDTQYFGPGTRLTVL.

A word on this clone: Sequence at one end of the junction differs from germline and may be a read error. The chain uses TRBV24-1 and TRBJ2-5, with D possibly being TRBD1 (6 bases). The CDR3 runs to 15 residues. Germline V gene data show CDR1 as KGHDR and CDR2 as SFDVKD. In nucleotides, the CDR3 is TGTGCCACCAGTGGTTTGGGGGCGAGGGATGAGACCCAGTACTTC. This codes for CATSGLGARDETQYF.

This clone came up once. The chain joins TRBV7-2 to TRBJ1-1, with 10 nucleotides matching TRBD1. Germline V gives CDR1 SGHTA, CDR2 FQGNSA. The CDR3 runs 16 residues. With 3 bases clipped from V and 5 bases from J, the junction kept 9 bases outside the gene matches. CDR3 sequence: CASSFGTGVIGTEAFF. The DNA for the CDR3 is TGTGCCAGCAGCTTCGGGACAGGGGTAATCGGTACTGAAGCTTTCTTT.

The genes are TRBV18 and TRBJ1-5, with D unresolved. The length of the CDR3 is 16 residues. Trimming shortened V by 2 bases and J by 2 bases, and 13 bases separated the two germline ends. Germline V gives CDR1 KGHSH, CDR2 LQKENI. CDR3 DNA: TGTGCCAGCTCACCAATCCTAACCGAGGGCAATCAGCCCCAGCATTTT. Amino acid sequence: CASSPILTEGNQPQHF.

The V call is TRBV3-1 (or the pseudogene TRBV3-2), the J call TRBJ2-7; 8 bases are shared with TRBD1. The CDR3 length is 12 residues. The germline gives CDR1 LGHDT, CDR2 YNNKEL (reference sequence). J gave up 4 bases and V 5 bases, and 1 base lay outside the gene matches. The CDR3 DNA reads TGTGCCAGCAGCAACAGGGGGTACGAGCAGTACTTC. Translating it yields CASSNRGYEQYF.

The chain employs TRBV7-2 and TRBJ2-2; 12 bases fit TRBD1. Looked up from germline, CDR1 is SGHTA and CDR2 is FQGNSA. J was trimmed by 4 bases and V by 9 bases; bases with no gene match: 3. This CDR3 comprises 14 residues. CDR3: CARGQGAGTGELFF. Written as DNA, the CDR3 is TGTGCCAGGGGACAGGGGGCGGGCACCGGGGAGCTGTTTTTT.